This T cell receptor beta chain was sequenced in a study of cytomegalovirus exposure and HLA in healthy donors. Background on the study: Of all 400 or so donors who were genotyped, about 84% belonged to the Caucasian-associated ancestry cluster. Whole-study results and caveats: Cytomegalovirus-associated TCR beta chains were listed, numbering 150 to 200. Differences between HLA loci emerged in a later analysis of TCR association rates, with DRB1 most and HLA-C fewest.

It was with 60 Vbeta and 13 Jbeta primers that the PCR ran. TCRdb keeps only in-frame clones here, not all; method: immunoSEQ multiplex PCR. The sample shows around 91,000 clones, around 67% of them seen only once. The V end was cut by 2 bases, the J end by 9 bases, with 8 bases between. This CDR3 is 13 amino acids long. Germline V gene data show CDR1 as SGHTA and CDR2 as FQGNSA. With regard to this clone: What it binds is unknown.

The chain links TRBV7-2 to TRBJ1-6; tentatively, D is TRBD1 (5 bases). The source of this sequence is a human donor in good health. The sequenced sample consisted of PBMCs. The CDR3 bases are TGTGCCAGCAGCTTATACAGGTCTTCACCCCTCCACTTT. It encodes CASSLYRSSPLHF.